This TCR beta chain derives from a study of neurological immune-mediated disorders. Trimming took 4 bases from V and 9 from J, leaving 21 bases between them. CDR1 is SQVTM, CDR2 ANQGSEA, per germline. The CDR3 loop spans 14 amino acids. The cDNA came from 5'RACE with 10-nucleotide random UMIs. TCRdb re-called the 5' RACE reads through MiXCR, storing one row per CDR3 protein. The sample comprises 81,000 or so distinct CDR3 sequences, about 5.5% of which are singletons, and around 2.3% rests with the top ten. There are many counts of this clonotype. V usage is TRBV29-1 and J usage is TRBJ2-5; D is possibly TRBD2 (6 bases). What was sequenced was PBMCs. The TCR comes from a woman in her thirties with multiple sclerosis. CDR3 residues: CSVVLGGSATAQYF. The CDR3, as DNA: TGCAGCGTTGTGTTGGGGGGTTCGGCCACGGCCCAGTACTTC.